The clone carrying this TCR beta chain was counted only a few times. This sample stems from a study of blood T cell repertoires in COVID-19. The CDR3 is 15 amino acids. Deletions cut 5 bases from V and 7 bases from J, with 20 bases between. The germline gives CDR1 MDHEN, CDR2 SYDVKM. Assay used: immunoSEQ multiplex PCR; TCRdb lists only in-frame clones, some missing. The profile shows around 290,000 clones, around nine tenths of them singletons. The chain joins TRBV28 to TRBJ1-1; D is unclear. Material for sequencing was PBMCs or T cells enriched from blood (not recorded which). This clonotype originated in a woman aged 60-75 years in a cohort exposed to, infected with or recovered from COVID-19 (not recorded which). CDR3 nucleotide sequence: TGTGCCAGCAGTCAAGGTACCAGCGTTTACGGTGAAGCTTTCTTT. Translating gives CASSQGTSVYGEAFF.